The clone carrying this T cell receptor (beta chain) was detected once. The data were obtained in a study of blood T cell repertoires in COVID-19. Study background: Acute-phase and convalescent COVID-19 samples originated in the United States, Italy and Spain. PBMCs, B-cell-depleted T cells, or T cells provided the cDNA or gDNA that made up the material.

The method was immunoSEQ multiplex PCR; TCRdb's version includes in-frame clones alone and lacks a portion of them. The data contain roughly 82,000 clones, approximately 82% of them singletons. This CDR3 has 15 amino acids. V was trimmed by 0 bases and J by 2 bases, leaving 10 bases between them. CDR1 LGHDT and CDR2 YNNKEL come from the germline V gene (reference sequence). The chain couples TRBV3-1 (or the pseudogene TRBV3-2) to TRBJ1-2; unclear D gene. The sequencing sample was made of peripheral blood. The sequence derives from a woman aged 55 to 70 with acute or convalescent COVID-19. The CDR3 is CASSQDSRVNYGYTF. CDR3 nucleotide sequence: TGTGCCAGCAGCCAAGATTCTCGGGTGAACTATGGCTACACCTTC.